One TCR beta chain is described in this entry. The entry originates in a study of blood T cell repertoires in COVID-19. Source study methods: Quantification of nucleated cells was approximated via reference gene primer amplification. Clones were sequenced by immunoSEQ multiplex PCR, and TCRdb holds only the in-frame ones, with some missing. The V and J calls and clone size come from that table; D and trimming were worked out from the DNA. The sample contains about 100,000 clones, around four fifths of which appear only once. The TCR originated in a woman in her 70s with acute or convalescent COVID-19. The sequenced sample was peripheral blood.

The DNA of the CDR3 is TGTGCCAGCACGGCGGGGTACGAGCAGTACGTC. This sequence encodes CASTAGYEQYV. The V gene is TRBV6-6, the J gene TRBJ2-7, with a tentative D call TRBD2 (6 bases). Trimming took off 7 bases at V and 4 bases at J, with 8 bases between the two ends. The CDR3 covers 11 residues. CDR1 and CDR2 from the germline V gene are MNHNY and SVGAGI (reference sequence).